The 19 T cell receptor beta chains listed next were all sequenced from one sample in a study of blood T cell repertoires in COVID-19. Clones were sequenced by immunoSEQ multiplex PCR, and TCRdb holds only the in-frame ones, with some missing. The table includes about 160,000 clones, around 83% detected once. The source material was peripheral blood. The receptors come from a woman aged 55-69 years with COVID-19, enrolled during active disease.

The chain is built from TRBV5-5 and TRBJ1-4; D is possibly TRBD1 (6 bases). The CDR3 has 16 amino acids. Trimming removed 4 bases at V and 2 bases at J, with 15 bases between. The germline CDR1 and CDR2 sequences are SGHKS and YYEKEE (reference sequence). The CDR3 loop is CASSRANRATNEKLFF. The CDR3 coding sequence is TGTGCCAGCAGCCGAGCCAACAGGGCCACTAATGAAAAACTGTTTTTT.

This clone was counted a single time. The V and J genes are TRBV6-5 and TRBJ1-1, with D unresolved. CDR1 is MNHEY and CDR2 is SVGAGI in the germline V gene. Between the trimmed V and J ends, which lost 6 bases and 3 bases, there was a span of 17 bases. This CDR3 is built from 15 residues. CDR3 protein: CASRIQHGEHTEAFF. The CDR3 DNA sequence: TGTGCCAGCAGAATTCAACACGGGGAACACACTGAAGCTTTCTTT.

This chain joins TRBV19 and TRBJ2-1; 8 bases match TRBD1. Germline trimming cut 6 bases from V and 4 bases from J; bases unmatched to any gene: 11. The CDR3 covers 16 residues. Germline loops: CDR1 LNHDA, CDR2 SQIVND (reference sequence). CDR3 region: CASRDLSGGSYNEQFF. The DNA of the CDR3 is TGTGCCAGTAGAGACCTCTCAGGGGGCTCTTACAATGAGCAGTTCTTC.

This clone was recorded only once. The rearrangement links TRBV14 to TRBJ1-3; no clear D. The CDR3 has 16 amino acids. The V and J ends lost 1 base and 0 bases respectively, with 10 bases between them. Germline CDR1 SGHDN, CDR2 FVKESK. The CDR3 coding sequence is TGTGCCAGCAGCCAAGTAGCACGCTCCTCTGGAAACACCATATATTTT. Its translation: CASSQVARSSGNTIYF. The full variable domain, with the rest looked up from reference TRBV14 and TRBJ1-3, is EAGVTQFPSHSVIEKGQTVTLRCDPISGHDNLYWYRRVMGKEIKFLLHFVKESKQDESGMPNNRFLAERTGGTYSTLKVQPAELEDSGVYFCASSQVARSSGNTIYFGEGSWLTVV.

The V call is TRBV2, the J call TRBJ1-5, with 10 bases that match TRBD1. CDR3 size: 14 residues. Unmatched junction bases numbered 7, after V lost 8 bases and J lost 6 bases. Germline V gene lookup returns CDR1 SNHLY and CDR2 FYNNEI. The CDR3, as DNA: TGTGCCAGCGTCCGGACAGGGGGGACTCAGCCCCAGCATTTT. This translates into CASVRTGGTQPQHF. The full variable domain, with the rest looked up from reference TRBV2 and TRBJ1-5, is EPEVTQTPSHQVTQMGQEVILRCVPISNHLYFYWYRQILGQKVEFLVSFYNNEISEKSEIFDDQFSVERPDGSNFTLKIRSTKLEDSAMYFCASVRTGGTQPQHFGDGTRLSIL.

The chain couples TRBV9 to TRBJ2-3, with 11 bases lining up with TRBD2. Unmatched junction bases numbered 0, after V lost 0 bases and J lost 0 bases. The CDR3 is made up of 16 amino acids. Germline V gene sequence: CDR1 SGDLS, CDR2 YYNGEE. In nucleotides, the CDR3 is TGTGCCAGCAGCGTAGCTAGCGGGGGGAGCACAGATACGCAGTATTTT. Translation gives CASSVASGGSTDTQYF.

J is TRBJ1-3 and V is TRBV15; D call uncertain. Germline loops: CDR1 LNHNV, CDR2 YYDKDF (reference sequence). Trimming removed 0 bases at V and 2 bases at J, with 8 bases between. This CDR3 comprises 15 residues. In nucleotides, the CDR3 is TGTGCCACCAGCAGAGACCCTACTCCTGGAAACACCATATATTTT. Protein: CATSRDPTPGNTIYF. Supplemented by reference TRBV15 and TRBJ1-3, the full variable domain reads DAMVIQNPRYQVTQFGKPVTLSCSQTLNHNVMYWYQQKSSQAPKLLFHYYDKDFNNEADTPDNFQSRRPNTSFCFLDIRSPGLGDTAMYLCATSRDPTPGNTIYFGEGSWLTVV.

CDR3 in DNA: TGTGCCAGCAGCCCGCTGGCGGGGGAGGGCTACACCTTC. This translates into CASSPLAGEGYTF. J is TRBJ1-2 and V is TRBV7-8, with TRBD1 as a possible D gene (5 bases). Germline CDR1 and CDR2: SGHVS and FQNEAQ. Trimming removed 5 bases from V and 8 bases from J, with 15 bases in between. CDR3 length: 13 amino acids.

Remarks on this clone: Other DNA sequences in the sample encode the same CDR3. The rearrangement uses TRBV19 and TRBJ1-1; D gene unclear. Germline CDR1 and CDR2: LNHDA and SQIVND (reference sequence). V was shortened by 2 bases and J by 1 base, with 5 bases between the two germline ends. CDR3 length: 13 amino acids. CDR3: CASSIHTNTEAFF. CDR3 DNA sequence: TGTGCCAGTAGTATACACACGAACACTGAAGCTTTCTTT.

The V gene is TRBV5-6, the J gene TRBJ1-5; D is perhaps TRBD1 (5 bases). CDR3 length: 15 residues. CDR1 is SGHDT and CDR2 is YYEEEE in the germline V gene. The V end lost 1 base, the J end lost 1 base, and 9 bases lay between the germline ends. The CDR3 sequence is CASSLSGHSNQPQHF. The DNA of the CDR3 is TGTGCCAGCAGCTTGTCAGGGCACAGCAATCAGCCCCAGCATTTT. Using reference TRBV5-6 and TRBJ1-5 for the parts outside the CDR3, the full variable domain is DAGVTQSPTHLIKTRGQQVTLRCSPKSGHDTVSWYQQALGQGPQFIFQYYEEEERQRGNFPDRFSGHQFPNYSSELNVNALLLGDSALYLCASSLSGHSNQPQHFGDGTRLSIL.

This clone has at least ten counts. V and J are TRBV7-2 and TRBJ2-7, with D possibly being TRBD2 (5 bases). The CDR3 is 14 residues long. V was trimmed by 1 base and J by 1 base, leaving 8 bases between them. Per the germline V gene, CDR1 is SGHTA and CDR2 is FQGNSA. The CDR3 loop reads CASSLGRTSYEQYF. The CDR3 DNA is TGTGCCAGCAGCTTAGGACGGACTTCCTACGAGCAGTACTTC.

This rearrangement joins TRBV3-1 (or the pseudogene TRBV3-2) to TRBJ2-2; no reliable D call. Germline V gene sequence: CDR1 LGHDT, CDR2 YNNKEL (reference sequence). This CDR3 spans 14 amino acids. Trimming stripped 3 bases from V and 6 bases from J, with 11 bases between. The CDR3 reads CASSQTLIPGELFF. In DNA, the CDR3 is TGTGCCAGCAGCCAGACTCTGATCCCCGGGGAGCTGTTTTTT.

The J gene is TRBJ2-2, the V gene TRBV21-1; the table gives TRBD2 as D, unverified against the DNA. TRBV21-1 is assigned pseudogene status. This CDR3 spans 14 amino acids. CDR3 nucleotides: TGTGCCAGCAGCAAAGGCGGCAGCACCGGGGAGCTGTTTTTT. Residues: CASSKGGSTGELFF.

V gene TRBV3-1 (or the pseudogene TRBV3-2) combines with J gene TRBJ2-5, with 7 bases aligning to TRBD2. Looked up from germline, CDR1 is LGHDT and CDR2 is YNNKEL (reference sequence). Unmatched junction bases numbered 15, after V lost 0 bases and J lost 5 bases. The CDR3 sequence is 18 residues long. The CDR3 protein is CASSQEGGTVTPRETQYF. The CDR3 bases are TGTGCCAGCAGCCAAGAGGGAGGGACGGTGACGCCAAGGGAGACCCAGTACTTC.

The chain uses TRBV3-1 (or the pseudogene TRBV3-2) and TRBJ1-2; 12 positions agree with TRBD1. The CDR3 has 15 amino acids. V was pared by 6 bases and J by 7 bases, with 9 bases of the junction left unmatched. Germline-derived CDR1 and CDR2 are LGHDT and YNNKEL (reference sequence). This CDR3 reads CASREIGTGGSGYTF. The CDR3 region has the DNA TGTGCCAGCAGGGAAATAGGGACAGGGGGCTCTGGCTACACCTTC.

The chain links TRBV19 to TRBJ1-2; no reliable D call. Germline V lookup: CDR1 LNHDA, CDR2 SQIVND (reference sequence). CDR3 length equals 13 residues. V lost 6 bases and J 7 bases, leaving 15 bases between the germline ends. The CDR3: CASSRPPTAGYTF. CDR3 DNA sequence: TGTGCCAGTAGCCGACCCCCAACAGCTGGCTACACCTTC.

The chain uses TRBV18 and TRBJ1-2, with 10 bases fitting TRBD1. Trimming took 3 bases from V and 7 from J; bases not matched to a gene: 2. The germline V gene encodes CDR1 KGHSH and CDR2 LQKENI. The CDR3 runs to 13 residues. The CDR3 DNA is TGTGCCAGCTCACCCGGGACAGGGGTTGGCTACACCTTC. Residues: CASSPGTGVGYTF.

This sequence joins TRBV18 and TRBJ2-4; D is possibly TRBD2 (7 bases). Germline assignment: CDR1 KGHSH and CDR2 LQKENI. This CDR3 region has 17 residues. Trimming shortened V by 4 bases and J by 7 bases, and 23 bases separated the two germline ends. CDR3 sequence: CASSREGHPAAVNIQYF. In DNA, the CDR3 is TGTGCCAGCTCACGGGAGGGACACCCCGCCGCGGTGAACATTCAGTACTTC.

V is TRBV19 and J is TRBJ1-5; D is perhaps TRBD1 (6 bases). This CDR3 has 17 amino acids. Germline-derived CDR1 and CDR2 are LNHDA and SQIVND (reference sequence). The V gene lost 0 bases and the J gene lost 5 bases, with 17 bases spanning the gap. The CDR3 spells CASSIDRGRGHDQPQHF. The CDR3 nucleotides are TGTGCCAGTAGTATAGATCGGGGCAGGGGTCACGATCAGCCCCAGCATTTT.